These T cell receptor beta chains were read from a single sample in a study of T cell repertoires in cytomegalovirus infection. No antigen has been assigned to these receptors. TCRdb itself ran the reads through MiXCR, one entry per CDR3 protein. The data hold 700,000 to 900,000 distinct CDR3 sequences, with 29% observed a single time. The source was cultured CD8+ T cells from PBMCs, collected from culture after CMV antigen stimulation. Source of these receptors: a human donor in good health (CMV status not recorded). Some clones in this sample may be carry-over from other donors' samples. The CDR3 runs from the conserved cysteine through the conserved F or W. D genes are given only for firm matches. For some rows the clone size is stated as once, few or many, or as a class when expanded; others skip it.

V	D	length	J	size	DNA	CDR3
TRBV9	-	15	TRBJ2-6	-	TGTGCCAGCAGCGTAGGGGGAACTGGGGCCAACGTCCTGACTTTC	CASSVGGTGANVLTF
TRBV7-9	-	15	TRBJ2-5	few	TGTGCCAGCAGCTTAGAGGAAACAAGGCAAGAGACCCAGTACTTC	CASSLEETRQETQYF
TRBV5-5	-	15	TRBJ1-1	-	TGTGCCAGCAGCCCTGGACCGGCGTGGAACACTGAAGCTTTCTTT	CASSPGPAWNTEAFF
TRBV7-2	-	15	TRBJ1-5	few	TGTGCCAGCAGCTTAACTGGCAGAATAAATCAGCCCCAGCATTTT	CASSLTGRINQPQHF
TRBV4-1	-	15	TRBJ1-2	-	TGCGCCAGCAGCCAAGAGGCCGCCCGGGGGACTGGCTACACCTTC	CASSQEAARGTGYTF
TRBV5-6	-	16	TRBJ2-3	few	TGTGCCAGCAGCTTCGGGACCGTCCCTAGCACAGATACGCAGTATTTT	CASSFGTVPSTDTQYF
TRBV2	-	14	TRBJ1-1	-	TGTGCCAGCAGTGCCGGGGTGGTAGGCACTGAAGCTTTCTTT	CASSAGVVGTEAFF
TRBV7-6	TRBD1	16	TRBJ2-4	-	TGTGCCAGCAGCTTAGCGAAGGGACAGGGCAAAAACATTCAGTACTTC	CASSLAKGQGKNIQYF
TRBV15	TRBD1	16	TRBJ1-2	many	TGTGCCACCAGCAGAGTAGGGGGCAGGGCTAACTATGGCTACACCTTC	CATSRVGGRANYGYTF
TRBV28	-	14	TRBJ2-4	-	TGTGCCAGCCTCGGTGTTGAGGATAAAAACATTCAGTACTTC	CASLGVEDKNIQYF
TRBV27	TRBD2	16	TRBJ2-3	few	TGTGCCAGCAGTCCTCTAGCGGGGGCGAACACAGATACGCAGTATTTT	CASSPLAGANTDTQYF
TRBV2	-	17	TRBJ1-2	-	TGTGCCAGCAGTGAAGAGGCGGGGGGTGGCTATTACTATGGCTACACCTTC	CASSEEAGGGYYYGYTF
TRBV6-2/TRBV6-3	TRBD1	18	TRBJ1-2	few	TGTGCCAGCAGTTACCCCGGACAGGGTGAAGGGGACCGCTATGGCTACACCTTC	CASSYPGQGEGDRYGYTF
TRBV7-8	-	13	TRBJ1-2	many	TGTGCCAGCAGCTCCCGGACAAGCTATGGCTACACCTTC	CASSSRTSYGYTF
TRBV5-6	-	15	TRBJ2-1	-	TGTGCCAGCAGCCTCCGGGCCCTAACCTACAATGAGCAGTTCTTC	CASSLRALTYNEQFF
TRBV4-1	-	18	TRBJ2-6	-	TGCGCCAGCAGCCAAGACGGGACCCTTTACCCTGGGGCCAACGTCCTGACTTTC	CASSQDGTLYPGANVLTF
TRBV19	TRBD1	15	TRBJ1-1	few	TGTGCCAGTAGTATAGATGGAGAGGGGGCCACTGAAGCTTTCTTT	CASSIDGEGATEAFF
TRBV6-2/TRBV6-3	-	16	TRBJ2-7	once	TGTGCCAGCAGTTACTCGGTGGGGATAAGCTCCTACGAGCAGTACTTC	CASSYSVGISSYEQYF
TRBV10-3	TRBD1	15	TRBJ2-3	-	TGTGCCATCCTTCAACGGCAGGGGGGCACAGATACGCAGTATTTT	CAILQRQGGTDTQYF
TRBV6-2/TRBV6-3	TRBD1	14	TRBJ1-1	-	TGTGCCAGCAGGATCATGACAGGGGTGACTGAAGCTTTCTTT	CASRIMTGVTEAFF
TRBV6-1	TRBD1	15	TRBJ2-1	-	TGTGCCAGCAGAGGACAGGGGGTCTCTTACAATGAGCAGTTCTTC	CASRGQGVSYNEQFF
TRBV7-9	-	15	TRBJ1-4	-	TGTGCCAGCAGCTTATCTCGACAGGAGGAGGTAAAACTGTTTTTT	CASSLSRQEEVKLFF
TRBV15	-	14	TRBJ1-3	-	TGTGCCACCAGCAGGGACGGCTCTGGAAACACCATATATTTT	CATSRDGSGNTIYF
TRBV7-6	-	15	TRBJ1-1	-	TGTGCCAGCAGCTTAGAGGGGGGTTTGCTCACTGAAGCTTTCTTT	CASSLEGGLLTEAFF
TRBV7-9	-	16	TRBJ2-5	-	TGTGCCAGCAGCCCAGGAAGGCTAGTTTATGAGGAGACCCAGTACTTC	CASSPGRLVYEETQYF
TRBV28	-	13	TRBJ1-5	few	TGTGCCAGCAGCTCCTCGGAGGGACAGCCCCAGCATTTT	CASSSSEGQPQHF
TRBV3-1	TRBD1	17	TRBJ2-1	-	TGTGCCAGCAGCCAAGGGTCTCGAGACAGGGGATGGTGGGAGCAGTTCTTC	CASSQGSRDRGWWEQFF
TRBV6-2/TRBV6-3	-	16	TRBJ2-1	many	TGTGCCAGCACCCACGGTGGTTCCCTCTCCTACAATGAGCAGTTCTTC	CASTHGGSLSYNEQFF
TRBV7-2	-	16	TRBJ2-5	few	TGTGCCAGCAGCGCCTCAGGCGGGAACAGTAGAGAGACCCAGTACTTC	CASSASGGNSRETQYF
TRBV6-5	-	13	TRBJ2-7	few	TGTGCCAGCAGTTACTCGGCCGCCCTTCGGAGGTACTTC	CASSYSAALRRYF
TRBV27	TRBD1	17	TRBJ1-2	-	TGTGCCAGCAGTTTTTCCCGACTGGGAGGGGGCATCTATGGCTACACCTTC	CASSFSRLGGGIYGYTF
TRBV29-1	TRBD1	17	TRBJ2-5	few	TGCAGCGTCCAAGCAAGGATCGGGACAGGGGATGGGGAGACCCAGTACTTC	CSVQARIGTGDGETQYF
TRBV11-3	-	16	TRBJ2-1	-	TGTGCCAGCAGCTTAGCGGGTAGTTTCCCCCTTAATGAGCAGTTCTTC	CASSLAGSFPLNEQFF
TRBV11-2	-	14	TRBJ1-4	-	TGTGCCAGCAGCTTATATACGGGAGGTGAAAAACTGTTTTTT	CASSLYTGGEKLFF
TRBV9	-	15	TRBJ2-3	-	TGTGCCAGCAGCGCTCCGGAGAGCGTTAGGGATACGCAGTATTTT	CASSAPESVRDTQYF
TRBV10-3	-	15	TRBJ1-3	-	TGTGCCATCAGTGACTCCGGGACAAATGGAAACACCATATATTTT	CAISDSGTNGNTIYF
TRBV12-3/TRBV12-4	-	15	TRBJ2-3	-	TGTGCCAGCAGCCGCACGATCCTTAGCACAGATACGCAGTATTTT	CASSRTILSTDTQYF
TRBV11-3	TRBD2	21	TRBJ2-2	-	TGTGCCAGCAGCTCTTCGTACAACGGGACTAGCGGGGGGCAGAACACCGGGGAGCTGTTTTTT	CASSSSYNGTSGGQNTGELFF
TRBV15	TRBD2	16	TRBJ2-3	-	TGTGCCACCAGCAACGGACTAGCGAGAAGCACAGATACGCAGTATTTT	CATSNGLARSTDTQYF
TRBV7-9	TRBD2	16	TRBJ2-4	many	TGTGCCAGCAGCCCTCGGGAGGGGTTACTTAGTGACATTCAGTACTTC	CASSPREGLLSDIQYF
TRBV7-9	-	18	TRBJ1-2	-	TGTGCCAGCAGCTTAGCCTCACCGGGACCTAATGTGAATTATGGCTACACCTTC	CASSLASPGPNVNYGYTF
TRBV25-1	TRBD1	12	TRBJ2-1	-	TGTGCCAGCAGTGTCGACAGGGATGAGCAGTTCTTC	CASSVDRDEQFF
TRBV27	-	15	TRBJ1-5	many	TGTGCCAGCAGTTTGGTATACACAGGGAATCAGCCCCAGCATTTT	CASSLVYTGNQPQHF
TRBV27	TRBD2	16	TRBJ2-1	many	TGTGCCAGCACCAGATTAAGCGGGGACTCCTACAATGAGCAGTTCTTC	CASTRLSGDSYNEQFF
TRBV27	-	14	TRBJ2-2	few	TGTGCCAGCAGCCCACAGCAGGTCACCGGGGAGCTGTTTTTT	CASSPQQVTGELFF
TRBV12-3/TRBV12-4	-	13	TRBJ2-1	-	TGTGCCAGCAGGGAGGGGGGCCTCAATGAGCAGTTCTTC	CASREGGLNEQFF